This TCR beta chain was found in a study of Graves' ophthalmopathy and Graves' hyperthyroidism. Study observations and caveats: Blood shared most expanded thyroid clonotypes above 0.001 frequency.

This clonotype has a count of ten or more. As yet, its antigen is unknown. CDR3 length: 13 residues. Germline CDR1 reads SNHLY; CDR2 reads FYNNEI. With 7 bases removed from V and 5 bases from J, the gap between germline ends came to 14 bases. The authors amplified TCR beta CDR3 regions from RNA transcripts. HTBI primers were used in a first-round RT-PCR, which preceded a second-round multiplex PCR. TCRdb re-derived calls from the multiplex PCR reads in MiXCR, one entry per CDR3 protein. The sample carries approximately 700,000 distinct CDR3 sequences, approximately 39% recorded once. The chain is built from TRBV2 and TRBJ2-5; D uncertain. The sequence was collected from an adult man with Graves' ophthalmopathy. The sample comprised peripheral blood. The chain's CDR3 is CASNIQTGETQYF. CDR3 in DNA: TGTGCCAGCAACATACAGACCGGGGAGACCCAGTACTTC. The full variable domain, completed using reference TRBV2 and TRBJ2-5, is EPEVTQTPSHQVTQMGQEVILRCVPISNHLYFYWYRQILGQKVEFLVSFYNNEISEKSEIFDDQFSVERPDGSNFTLKIRSTKLEDSAMYFCASNIQTGETQYFGPGTRLLVL.